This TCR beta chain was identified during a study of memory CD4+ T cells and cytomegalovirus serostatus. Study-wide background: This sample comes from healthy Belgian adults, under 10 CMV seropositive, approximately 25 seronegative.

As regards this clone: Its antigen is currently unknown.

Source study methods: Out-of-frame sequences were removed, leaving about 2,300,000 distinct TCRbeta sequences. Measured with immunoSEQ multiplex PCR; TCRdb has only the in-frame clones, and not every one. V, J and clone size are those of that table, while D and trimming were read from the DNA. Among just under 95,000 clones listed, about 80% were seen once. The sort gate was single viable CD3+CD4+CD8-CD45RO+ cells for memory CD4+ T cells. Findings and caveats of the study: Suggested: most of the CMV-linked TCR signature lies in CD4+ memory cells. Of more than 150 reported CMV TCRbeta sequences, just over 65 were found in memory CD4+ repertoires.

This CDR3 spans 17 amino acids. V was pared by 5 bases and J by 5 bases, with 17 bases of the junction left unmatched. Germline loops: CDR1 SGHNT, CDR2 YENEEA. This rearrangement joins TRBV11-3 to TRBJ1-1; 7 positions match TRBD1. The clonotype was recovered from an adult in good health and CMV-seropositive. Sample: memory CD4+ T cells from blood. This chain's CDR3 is CASSDTGRQGENTEAFF. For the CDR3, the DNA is TGTGCCAGCAGCGACACTGGGAGGCAGGGGGAGAATACTGAAGCTTTCTTT.